This is a list of T cell receptor beta chains from one sample in a study of vaccination effects on CD4 cells after COVID-19. No antigens are known for them. Clones were read by immunoSEQ multiplex PCR, and TCRdb kept only the in-frame ones, dropping some. The table has approximately 24,000 clones, 77% seen once. Sequenced material: CD4+ T cells from PBMCs cultured with HCoV-NL63 spike peptides, taken after COVID-19 vaccination. These receptors originate from a human donor who received a COVID-19 vaccine. Each CDR3 is given with its conserved first and last residue. The D gene is left open where the match is weak. Rows give clone size only sometimes, using once, few, many, or a class for an expanded clone.

v_gene: TRBV7-2; j_gene: TRBJ2-2; abundance: -; d_gene: -; CDR3aa: CASSLGGAGGELFF; CDR3nt: TGTGCCAGCAGCTTAGGGGGGGCCGGCGGGGAGCTGTTTTTT
v_gene: TRBV19; j_gene: TRBJ2-7; abundance: -; d_gene: -; CDR3aa: CASSSGPYYEQYF; CDR3nt: TGTGCCAGTAGCTCAGGGCCCTACTACGAGCAGTACTTC
v_gene: TRBV5-1; j_gene: TRBJ2-5; abundance: -; d_gene: -; CDR3aa: CASSSLYQETQYF; CDR3nt: TGCGCCAGCAGCTCTTTATACCAAGAGACCCAGTACTTC
v_gene: TRBV6-5; j_gene: TRBJ2-1; abundance: -; d_gene: TRBD2; CDR3aa: CASTQPGLGHNEQFF; CDR3nt: TGTGCCAGCACCCAACCGGGACTAGGCCACAATGAGCAGTTCTTC
v_gene: TRBV15; j_gene: TRBJ1-3; abundance: -; d_gene: -; CDR3aa: CATSRDRGTGNTIYF; CDR3nt: TGTGCCACCAGCAGAGATCGGGGTACTGGAAACACCATATATTTT
v_gene: TRBV20-1; j_gene: TRBJ1-1; abundance: few; d_gene: TRBD1; CDR3aa: CSASSLGTGFGTEAFF; CDR3nt: TGCAGTGCTAGTAGTTTGGGGACAGGGTTTGGAACTGAAGCTTTCTTT
v_gene: TRBV11-2; j_gene: TRBJ1-2; abundance: -; d_gene: -; CDR3aa: CASSFDSYGYTF; CDR3nt: TGTGCCAGCAGCTTCGACAGCTATGGCTACACCTTC
v_gene: TRBV2; j_gene: TRBJ2-1; abundance: once; d_gene: TRBD2; CDR3aa: CASSESSGYNEQFF; CDR3nt: TGTGCCAGCAGTGAATCTAGCGGCTACAATGAGCAGTTCTTC
v_gene: TRBV5-1; j_gene: TRBJ1-5; abundance: -; d_gene: -; CDR3aa: CASSLAGTSNQPQHF; CDR3nt: TGCGCCAGCAGCTTGGCAGGGACTAGCAATCAGCCCCAGCATTTT
v_gene: TRBV19; j_gene: TRBJ1-1; abundance: -; d_gene: -; CDR3aa: CASSQHPGPRNTEAFF; CDR3nt: TGTGCCAGTAGTCAGCACCCGGGGCCGAGGAACACTGAAGCTTTCTTT
v_gene: TRBV3-1/TRBV3-2; j_gene: TRBJ2-7; abundance: -; d_gene: TRBD2; CDR3aa: CASSQGTLAGGHSYEQYF; CDR3nt: TGTGCCAGCAGCCAAGGGACACTAGCGGGGGGCCATTCCTACGAGCAGTACTTC
v_gene: TRBV18; j_gene: TRBJ2-1; abundance: -; d_gene: -; CDR3aa: CASSPLKEGNEQFF; CDR3nt: TGTGCCAGCTCACCACTGAAGGAGGGAAATGAGCAGTTCTTC
v_gene: TRBV19; j_gene: TRBJ1-4; abundance: once; d_gene: TRBD1; CDR3aa: CASSTPSRQGGEKLFF; CDR3nt: TGTGCCAGTAGTACACCATCAAGACAGGGTGGTGAAAAACTGTTTTTT
v_gene: TRBV7-2; j_gene: TRBJ2-7; abundance: -; d_gene: TRBD1; CDR3aa: CASSLGGQGYEQYF; CDR3nt: TGTGCCAGCAGCTTAGGGGGACAGGGGTACGAGCAGTACTTC
v_gene: TRBV2; j_gene: TRBJ2-1; abundance: once; d_gene: -; CDR3aa: CASSERGGEQFF; CDR3nt: TGTGCCAGCAGTGAGAGGGGCGGTGAGCAGTTCTTC
v_gene: TRBV18; j_gene: TRBJ1-1; abundance: -; d_gene: -; CDR3aa: CASSPQGMGNTEAFF; CDR3nt: TGTGCCAGCTCACCCCAGGGGATGGGGAACACTGAAGCTTTCTTT
v_gene: TRBV3-1/TRBV3-2; j_gene: TRBJ1-2; abundance: -; d_gene: -; CDR3aa: CASSPSGAVGYTF; CDR3nt: TGTGCCAGCAGCCCGTCAGGCGCCGTGGGCTACACCTTC
v_gene: TRBV3-1/TRBV3-2; j_gene: TRBJ2-1; abundance: -; d_gene: -; CDR3aa: CASSQEGPTLYNEQFF; CDR3nt: TGTGCCAGCAGCCAAGAAGGGCCTACCCTCTACAATGAGCAGTTCTTC
v_gene: TRBV4-1; j_gene: TRBJ2-7; abundance: -; d_gene: -; CDR3aa: CASSQVQHWHEQYF; CDR3nt: TGCGCCAGCAGCCAAGTACAGCATTGGCACGAGCAGTACTTC
v_gene: TRBV6-6; j_gene: TRBJ1-5; abundance: once; d_gene: -; CDR3aa: CASRDSNQPQHF; CDR3nt: TGTGCCAGCAGGGACTCAAATCAGCCCCAGCATTTT
v_gene: TRBV27; j_gene: TRBJ1-2; abundance: -; d_gene: -; CDR3aa: CASSAQGSGYTF; CDR3nt: TGTGCCAGCAGTGCCCAGGGTAGCGGCTACACCTTC
v_gene: TRBV10-3; j_gene: TRBJ1-6; abundance: -; d_gene: -; CDR3aa: CAISAGSLQGSPLHF; CDR3nt: TGTGCCATCAGTGCTGGATCCCTCCAGGGTTCACCCCTCCACTTT
v_gene: TRBV5-1; j_gene: TRBJ2-7; abundance: -; d_gene: -; CDR3aa: CASSLVGGNYEQYF; CDR3nt: TGCGCCAGCAGCTTGGTGGGCGGGAACTACGAGCAGTACTTC
v_gene: TRBV6-1; j_gene: TRBJ1-3; abundance: few; d_gene: -; CDR3aa: CASSERSSSGNTIYF; CDR3nt: TGTGCCAGCAGTGAACGGTCCAGCTCTGGAAACACCATATATTTT
v_gene: TRBV28; j_gene: TRBJ2-7; abundance: -; d_gene: TRBD2; CDR3aa: CASRPAGLRYEQYF; CDR3nt: TGTGCCAGCAGGCCGGCGGGACTAAGGTACGAGCAGTACTTC
v_gene: TRBV4-1; j_gene: TRBJ2-3; abundance: -; d_gene: -; CDR3aa: CASSPIPRTDTQYF; CDR3nt: TGCGCCAGCAGCCCGATCCCCCGCACAGATACGCAGTATTTT
v_gene: TRBV30; j_gene: TRBJ1-6; abundance: few; d_gene: -; CDR3aa: CAWSLVKGTLHF; CDR3nt: TGTGCCTGGAGTCTGGTAAAAGGGACCCTCCACTTT
v_gene: TRBV19; j_gene: TRBJ2-1; abundance: -; d_gene: TRBD2; CDR3aa: CASSIFTSGTYNEQFF; CDR3nt: TGTGCCAGTAGTATTTTCACTAGCGGTACCTACAATGAGCAGTTCTTC
v_gene: TRBV4-1; j_gene: TRBJ2-1; abundance: -; d_gene: -; CDR3aa: CASSQDRDEQFF; CDR3nt: TGCGCCAGCAGCCAAGATCGGGATGAGCAGTTCTTC